This T cell receptor beta chain stems from a study of radiotherapy plus CTLA-4 blockade in lung cancer. Repertoires were generated with immunoSEQ multiplex PCR, while TCRdb's copy carries only in-frame clones and drops some. The sample lists fewer than 75,000 clones; around 86% were seen once. Focal radiation and CTLA-4 blockade (ipilimumab) were tested in chemo-refractory metastatic non-small-cell lung cancer patients. V trimming: 0 bases; J trimming: 7 bases; junction bases outside the gene matches: 15. This CDR3 has 17 amino acids. Germline assignment: CDR1 SGHRS and CDR2 YFSETQ. V and J are TRBV5-1 and TRBJ1-2; 7 bases line up with TRBD1. The specimen was peripheral blood, collected from a patient treated with radiotherapy plus ipilimumab. The receptor was derived from a human donor with non-small cell lung cancer that progressed on radiotherapy plus ipilimumab. CDR3 DNA sequence: TGCGCCAGCAGCTTGGGCGACAGGGATAGTCCTCTCCCTGGCTACACCTTC. Translation gives CASSLGDRDSPLPGYTF.